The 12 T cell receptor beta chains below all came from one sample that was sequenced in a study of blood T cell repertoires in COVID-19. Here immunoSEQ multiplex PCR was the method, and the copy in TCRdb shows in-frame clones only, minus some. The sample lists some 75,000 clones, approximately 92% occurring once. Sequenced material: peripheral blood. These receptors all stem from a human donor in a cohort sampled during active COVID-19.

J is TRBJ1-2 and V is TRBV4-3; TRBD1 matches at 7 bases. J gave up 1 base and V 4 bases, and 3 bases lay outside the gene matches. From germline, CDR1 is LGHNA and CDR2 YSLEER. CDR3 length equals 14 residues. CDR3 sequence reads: CASSRGQNNYGYTF. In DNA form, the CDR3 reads TGCGCCAGCAGCCGGGGACAGAATAACTATGGCTACACCTTC.

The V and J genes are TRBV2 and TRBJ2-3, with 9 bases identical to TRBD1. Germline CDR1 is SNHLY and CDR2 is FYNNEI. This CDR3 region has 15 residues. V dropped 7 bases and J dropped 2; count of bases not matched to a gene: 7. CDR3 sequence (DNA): TGTGCCAGCATTTTCCGGGACAGGGCCACAGATACGCAGTATTTT. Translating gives CASIFRDRATDTQYF.

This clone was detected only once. The CDR3: CASSPHYEQYF. CDR3 sequence (DNA): TGTGCCAGCAGCCCCCACTACGAGCAGTACTTC. This sequence joins TRBV28 and TRBJ2-7; D is unclear. The V and J ends lost 6 bases and 3 bases respectively, with 6 bases between them. The germline V gene has CDR1 MDHEN and CDR2 SYDVKM. The length of the CDR3 is 11 residues.

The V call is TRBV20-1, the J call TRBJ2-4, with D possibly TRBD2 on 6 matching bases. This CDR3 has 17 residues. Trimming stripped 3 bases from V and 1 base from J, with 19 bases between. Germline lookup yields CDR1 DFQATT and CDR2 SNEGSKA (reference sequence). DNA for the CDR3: TGCAGTGCTAGTCCCGCCGCGGGATCAGGGGCCAAAAACATTCAGTACTTC. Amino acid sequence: CSASPAAGSGAKNIQYF.

In nucleotides, the CDR3 is TGTGCCAGCAGCCACCAACAGGGAAACACCATATATTTT. Its translation is CASSHQQGNTIYF. The V gene is TRBV7-2, the J gene TRBJ1-3; D unresolved. Germline loops: CDR1 SGHTA, CDR2 FQGNSA. The length of the CDR3 is 13 residues. Trimming cost V 5 bases and J 4 bases, with 9 bases left between them.

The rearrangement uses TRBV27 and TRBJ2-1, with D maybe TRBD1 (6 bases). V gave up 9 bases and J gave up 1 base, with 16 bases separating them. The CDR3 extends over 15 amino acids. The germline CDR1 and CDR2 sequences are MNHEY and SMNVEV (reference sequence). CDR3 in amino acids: CASVQGRISYNEQFF. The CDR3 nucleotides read TGTGCCAGTGTGCAGGGGCGGATTTCCTACAATGAGCAGTTCTTC.

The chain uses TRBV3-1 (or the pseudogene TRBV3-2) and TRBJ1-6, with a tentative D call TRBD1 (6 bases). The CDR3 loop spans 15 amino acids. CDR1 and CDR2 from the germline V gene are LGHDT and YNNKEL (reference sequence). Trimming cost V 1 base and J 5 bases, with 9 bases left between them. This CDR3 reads CASSQVNRDNSPLHF. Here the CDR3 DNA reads TGTGCCAGCAGCCAAGTCAACAGGGATAATTCACCCCTCCACTTT.

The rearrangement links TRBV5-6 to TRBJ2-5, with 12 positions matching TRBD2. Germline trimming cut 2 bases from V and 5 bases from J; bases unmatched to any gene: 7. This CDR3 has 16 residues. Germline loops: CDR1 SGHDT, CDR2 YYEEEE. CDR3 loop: CASSFRRLAGEETQYF. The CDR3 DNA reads TGTGCCAGCAGCTTTAGACGACTAGCGGGGGAGGAGACCCAGTACTTC.

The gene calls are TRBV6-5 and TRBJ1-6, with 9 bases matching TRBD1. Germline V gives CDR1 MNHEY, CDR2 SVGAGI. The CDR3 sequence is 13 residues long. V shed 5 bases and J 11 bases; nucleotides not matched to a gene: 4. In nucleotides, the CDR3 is TGTGCCAGCAGTCCCAGGGACAGGGCACCCCTCCACTTT. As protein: CASSPRDRAPLHF.

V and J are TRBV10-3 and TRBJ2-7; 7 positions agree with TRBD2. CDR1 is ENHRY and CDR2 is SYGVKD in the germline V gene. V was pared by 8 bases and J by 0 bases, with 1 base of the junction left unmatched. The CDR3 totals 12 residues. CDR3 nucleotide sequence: TGTGCCATCGGGGGGGACTCCTACGAGCAGTACTTC. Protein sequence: CAIGGDSYEQYF.

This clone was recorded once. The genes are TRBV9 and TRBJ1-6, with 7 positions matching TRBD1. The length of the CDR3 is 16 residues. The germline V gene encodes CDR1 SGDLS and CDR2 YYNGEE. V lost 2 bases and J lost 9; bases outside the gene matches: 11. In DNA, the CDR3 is TGTGCCAGCAGCGTCACCGGGACAGCCGAAGGTTCACCCCTCCACTTT. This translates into CASSVTGTAEGSPLHF.

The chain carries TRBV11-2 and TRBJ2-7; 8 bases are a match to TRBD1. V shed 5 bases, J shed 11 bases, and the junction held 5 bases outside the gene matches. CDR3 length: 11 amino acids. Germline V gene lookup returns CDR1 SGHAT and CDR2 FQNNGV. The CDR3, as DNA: TGTGCCAGCAGCCGAGGACAGGGCGAGTACTTC. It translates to CASSRGQGEYF.